This TCR beta chain was observed in a study of OX40 agonist ivuxolimab in advanced cancers. Looking at the study overall: Patients achieving partial responses numbered three: one hepatocellular carcinoma case and two cutaneous melanoma cases.

V was pared by 7 bases and J by 0 bases, with 16 bases between. CDR1 SGHAT and CDR2 FQNNGV come from the germline V gene. The CDR3 loop spans 15 amino acids. As regards this clone: The target antigen is unknown.

Overall study results and limits: At 0.1 to 3.0 mg/kg and by week 6, CD4+ and CD8+ T cells in the blood had expanded clonally.

TCRdb's copy holds only in-frame clones and misses some; the assay was immunoSEQ multiplex PCR. The sample comprises tens of thousands of clones, 60% to 80% of which are singletons, and 2.4% rests with the top ten. Sample: CD4+ or CD8+ T cells sorted from blood, taken in a trial of the OX40 agonist ivuxolimab. This TCR was recovered from an adult with an advanced solid tumor such as melanoma, head and neck, liver or kidney cancer. V and J are TRBV11-2 and TRBJ2-7; D gene unclear. CDR3 in amino acids: CASTYSGPRSYEQYF. The CDR3 region has the DNA TGTGCCAGCACCTATTCCGGTCCCCGCTCCTACGAGCAGTACTTC.